The 17 T cell receptor beta chains listed next were all sequenced from one sample in a study of T-cell memory formation after mild COVID-19. Each CDR3 protein gets one entry after TCRdb re-called the 5' RACE reads with MiXCR. The data show hundreds of thousands of distinct CDR3 sequences, with 15% to 20% seen just once and roughly 8.4% held by the top ten. Sequenced input: PBMCs or a T cell subset sorted from them (not recorded which). The source is an adult woman who had mild COVID-19 (a few samples of this study predate the infection). Cell type and time point are not known.

This clonotype was recorded at least ten times. J is TRBJ1-1 and V is TRBV3-1; D is unresolved. Germline V lookup: CDR1 LGHDT, CDR2 YNNKEL (reference sequence). V dropped 1 base and J dropped 3 bases, with 15 bases sitting between them. The CDR3 spans 16 residues. The CDR3 here is CASSQAGSGVDTEAFF. The CDR3 region has the DNA TGTGCCAGCAGCCAAGCGGGGTCGGGAGTGGACACTGAAGCTTTCTTT.

This clonotype has a handful of counts. The gene calls are TRBV20-1 and TRBJ2-7, with TRBD2 matching 8 bases. CDR1 and CDR2 from the germline V gene are DFQATT and SNEGSKA (reference sequence). The CDR3 is 14 amino acids. V lost 1 base to trimming and J lost 5 bases; unmatched junction nucleotides: 7. DNA of the CDR3: TGCAGTGCTAGAGTACTAGCGGAGGGGGACGAGCAGTACTTC. This gives the protein CSARVLAEGDEQYF.

This clonotype was detected ten times or more. This sequence joins TRBV6-5 and TRBJ2-7; D is possibly TRBD1 (5 bases). There are 14 residues in the CDR3. Germline V CDR1 and CDR2: MNHEY, SVGAGI. V gave up 5 bases and J gave up 4 bases, with 15 bases separating them. CDR3 in amino acids: CASSPRQSPYEQYF. For the CDR3, the DNA is TGTGCCAGCAGTCCCCGACAGAGCCCATACGAGCAGTACTTC.

This rearrangement joins TRBV7-9 to TRBJ1-5; no reliable D call. Germline assignment: CDR1 SEHNR and CDR2 FQNEAQ (reference sequence). Trimming took off 5 bases at V and 5 bases at J, with 10 bases between the two ends. The length of the CDR3 is 13 residues. The CDR3 here is CASSLFAHQPQHF. The DNA of the CDR3 is TGTGCCAGCAGCCTATTCGCCCATCAGCCCCAGCATTTT.

CDR3 sequence: CASSLAVGTAYEQYF. DNA for the CDR3: TGTGCCAGCAGCTTAGCGGTGGGGACGGCCTACGAGCAGTACTTC. The V and J genes are TRBV7-2 and TRBJ2-7, with D possibly called TRBD1 or TRBD2 (5 bases each). The CDR3 consists of 15 residues. The ends were cut back, 0 bases at V and 2 bases at J, with 11 bases in the middle. CDR1 SGHTA and CDR2 FQGNSA come from the germline V gene.

V and J are TRBV24-1 and TRBJ2-2, with 9 bases identical to TRBD1. Germline assignment: CDR1 KGHDR and CDR2 SFDVKD. The CDR3 is 17 amino acids. V lost 3 bases to trimming and J lost 1 base; unmatched junction nucleotides: 5. The CDR3 coding sequence is TGTGCCACCAGTGATCGGACAGGGGTTTTGAACACCGGGGAGCTGTTTTTT. Encoded protein: CATSDRTGVLNTGELFF.

This clonotype was seen a few times. V gene TRBV5-1 combines with J gene TRBJ2-7; D is unresolved. The V gene lost 3 bases and the J gene lost 6 bases, with 13 bases spanning the gap. CDR1 is SGHRS and CDR2 is YFSETQ in the germline V gene. The CDR3 has 13 amino acids. Here the CDR3 DNA reads TGCGCCAGCAGCTCGGAAACTATCTTCGAGCAGTACTTC. Translating gives CASSSETIFEQYF. The full variable domain, rest sourced from reference TRBV5-1 and TRBJ2-7, is KAGVTQTPRYLIKTRGQQVTLSCSPISGHRSVSWYQQTPGQGLQFLFEYFSETQRNKGNFPGRFSGRQFSNSRSEMNVSTLELGDSALYLCASSSETIFEQYFGPGTRLTVT.

V usage is TRBV5-1 and J usage is TRBJ2-1; D possibly matches TRBD1 or TRBD2 (5 bases each). The CDR3 contains 15 residues. The ends were cut back, 2 bases at V and 8 bases at J, with 17 bases in the middle. The V gene's germline CDR1 is SGHRS and CDR2 YFSETQ. The CDR3 loop is CASSFWGEGVDEQFF. CDR3 sequence (DNA): TGCGCCAGCAGCTTCTGGGGCGAGGGTGTGGATGAGCAGTTCTTC.

This clonotype has only a few counts. The V and J genes are TRBV5-1 and TRBJ1-6; D might be TRBD1 (5 bases). This CDR3 region has 16 residues. The germline CDR1 and CDR2 sequences are SGHRS and YFSETQ. The V end was cut by 4 bases, the J end by 2 bases, with 13 bases between. In DNA, the CDR3 is TGCGCCAGCAGCCGGGACTCCAGAACCTATAATTCACCCCTCCACTTT. Residues: CASSRDSRTYNSPLHF.

The rearrangement links TRBV6-2 or TRBV6-3 to TRBJ2-4; possibly TRBD1 or TRBD2 for D (5 bases each). CDR3 length equals 15 residues. V was shortened by 2 bases and J by 8 bases, with 16 bases between the two germline ends. CDR1 MNHEY and CDR2 SVGEGT come from the germline V gene. CDR3: CASSYRGDRWDIQYF. CDR3 nucleotide sequence: TGTGCCAGCAGTTACCGAGGGGATCGTTGGGACATTCAGTACTTC.

Comments on this clonotype: One end of the junction does not line up with germline, which may come from a read error. V gene TRBV27 combines with J gene TRBJ2-2, with D perhaps matching TRBD1 or TRBD2 (5 bases each). CDR1 is MNHEY and CDR2 is SMNVEV in the germline V gene (reference sequence). The CDR3 is made up of 15 amino acids. DNA of the CDR3: TGTGCCAGCAGTACCAGGGTGGCGGGCACCCGGGAGCTGTTTTTT. Translated, it gives CASSTRVAGTRELFF.

About this clonotype: This may stem from a read error, because a much larger clone lies one nucleotide away. Because the CDR3 is missing its conserved closing phenylalanine or tryptophan, this is likely a read error. This chain connects TRBV24-1 to TRBJ2-7; D remains unclear. CDR1 and CDR2 from the germline V gene are KGHDR and SFDVKD. V was trimmed by 2 bases and J by 2 bases, leaving 9 bases between them. The CDR3 consists of 14 residues. DNA of the CDR3: TGTGCCACCAGTGATTCCGGAGCTGCCTACGAGCAGTACTTA. It specifies CATSDSGAAYEQYL.

This clonotype has ten or more counts. This sequence joins TRBV5-1 and TRBJ1-6, with a possible D match to TRBD1 (6 bases). Germline CDR1 reads SGHRS; CDR2 reads YFSETQ. Trimming removed 4 bases from V and 10 bases from J, with 15 bases in between. CDR3 length: 14 amino acids. The CDR3 spells CASSPGRTASPLHF. The CDR3 DNA is TGCGCCAGCAGCCCCGGCCGGACAGCCTCACCCCTCCACTTT.

There are a few counts of this clonotype. This chain joins TRBV28 and TRBJ2-7, with 7 positions matching TRBD1. After removal of 5 bases from V and 2 bases from J, the junction contained 6 bases not matched to a gene. The CDR3 totals 14 residues. CDR1 and CDR2 from the germline V gene are MDHEN and SYDVKM. CDR3 nucleotide sequence: TGTGCCAGCAGTCTGACAGGGCTGACCTACGAGCAGTACTTC. The encoded protein is CASSLTGLTYEQYF.

The gene calls are TRBV7-3 and TRBJ2-3, with 13 nucleotides matching TRBD2. Per germline, CDR1 SGHTA and CDR2 FQGTGA. The trim removed 3 bases at V and 3 bases at J, leaving 6 bases unmatched. CDR3 length: 17 residues. CDR3 bases: TGTGCCAGCAGCTTCCCGGGACTAGCGGGGAGGACAGATACGCAGTATTTT. Amino acid sequence: CASSFPGLAGRTDTQYF.

This clonotype was counted many times. The chain's CDR3 is CASSPGQGADTQYF. Here the CDR3 DNA reads TGCGCCAGCAGCCCCGGACAGGGTGCAGATACGCAGTATTTT. J is TRBJ2-3 and V is TRBV5-1, with TRBD1 identical over 8 bases. The CDR3 has 14 amino acids. Germline CDR1 is SGHRS and CDR2 is YFSETQ. Trimming at V came to 4 bases and at J to 4 bases, leaving 5 bases not matched to a gene.

This clonotype was observed a few times. The chain has TRBV6-8 and TRBJ2-3; 13 bases match TRBD2. Germline V gives CDR1 MNHGY, CDR2 SAAAGT. This CDR3 contains 13 residues. Trimming removed 10 bases from V and 6 bases from J; junction bases left unmatched: 4. This CDR3 reads CAKLAGGPDTQYF. The CDR3, as DNA: TGTGCCAAACTAGCGGGGGGGCCCGATACGCAGTATTTT.